The 27 T cell receptor beta chains listed next were all sequenced from one sample in a study of T-cell reconstitution after alpha-beta-depleted transplantation in children. This sample's TCRbeta library carried unique molecular identifier barcodes. TCRdb recomputed calls from the PCR reads with MiXCR, one row per CDR3 protein. The sample carries under 850,000 distinct CDR3 sequences, over 10% recorded once. Source: PBMCs, taken before TCRalphabeta/CD19-depleted stem cell transplant. The receptor source for this set is a girl aged 2 to 10 with congenital amegakaryocytic thrombocytopenia, due to receive a stem cell transplant.

This clonotype was recorded a few times. This sequence joins TRBV20-1 and TRBJ1-2; D remains ambiguous. V was trimmed by 3 bases and J by 2 bases, leaving 7 bases between them. Per germline, CDR1 DFQATT and CDR2 SNEGSKA (reference sequence). CDR3 length: 12 residues. The CDR3: CSASVGNYGYTF. The CDR3 bases are TGCAGTGCTAGTGTGGGGAACTATGGCTACACCTTC.

CDR3 protein: CASSFGLASPYEQYF. The CDR3 DNA reads TGTGCCAGCAGCTTTGGACTAGCCAGTCCTTACGAGCAGTACTTC. The chain employs TRBV7-2 and TRBJ2-7; TRBD2 matches 8 bases. This CDR3 has 15 residues. Trimming took 3 bases from V and 4 from J; bases not matched to a gene: 8. Germline assignment: CDR1 SGHTA and CDR2 FQGNSA.

This clonotype was recorded at least ten times. This chain joins TRBV29-1 and TRBJ1-3; weak D call: TRBD1 (6 bases). V was clipped by 4 bases and J by 11 bases, with 18 bases between them. Germline V CDR1 and CDR2: SQVTM, ANQGSEA. The CDR3 sequence is 13 residues long. This CDR3 reads CSVGNRELGPIYF. The CDR3 DNA reads TGCAGCGTTGGAAACAGGGAATTGGGGCCCATATATTTT.

The chain uses TRBV30 and TRBJ2-1; D ambiguous. Germline V gene sequence: CDR1 GTSNPN, CDR2 SVGIG (reference sequence). V was pared by 0 bases and J by 6 bases, with 0 bases between. CDR3 length: 10 residues. In DNA, the CDR3 is TGTGCCTGGAGTGTCAATGAGCAGTTCTTC. Its translation: CAWSVNEQFF.

The sample holds many counts of this clonotype. V usage is TRBV3-1 and J usage is TRBJ2-7; D is unresolved. The germline V and J ends were trimmed by 1 base and 3 bases, with 7 bases remaining between them. Germline CDR1 is LGHDT and CDR2 is YNNKEL (reference sequence). The CDR3 is 13 amino acids. The CDR3 DNA reads as TGTGCCAGCAGCCAAGCGTTAGACTACGAGCAGTACTTC. Its protein is CASSQALDYEQYF.

This clonotype was counted a single time. The rearrangement joins TRBV30 to TRBJ2-1; D possibly corresponds to TRBD1 (5 bases). The CDR3 sequence is 14 residues long. Trimming removed 1 base at V and 12 bases at J, with 19 bases between. Germline V gene lookup returns CDR1 GTSNPN and CDR2 SVGIG (reference sequence). The CDR3 loop is CAWSGGGLKGVQFF. CDR3 DNA: TGTGCCTGGAGTGGAGGTGGGCTAAAAGGGGTGCAGTTCTTC.

The J gene is TRBJ1-2, the V gene TRBV7-9, with D possibly being TRBD1 (6 bases). Trimming removed 1 base at V and 8 bases at J, with 17 bases between. In germline, CDR1 is SEHNR, CDR2 FQNEAQ (reference sequence). The CDR3 sequence is 15 residues long. CDR3 protein: CASSLGGQPPYGYTF. CDR3 bases: TGTGCCAGCAGCTTAGGTGGACAGCCTCCATACGGCTACACCTTC.

Concerning this clonotype: Since no conserved phenylalanine or tryptophan closes the CDR3, a read error is the likely cause. The chain employs TRBV30 and TRBJ2-2, with TRBD1 matching 9 bases. Losses at the gene ends were 4 bases for V and 6 bases for J; bases not matched to a gene: 3. The CDR3 contains 13 residues. The germline V gene encodes CDR1 GTSNPN and CDR2 SVGIG (reference sequence). The CDR3 nucleotides are TGTGCCTGGACCCGGGACAGGGCCGGGGAGCTGTTTTCT. Residues: CAWTRDRAGELFS.

In its sample, this clonotype was seen many times. The chain has TRBV7-2 and TRBJ2-3; D is unresolved. V lost 5 bases and J 4 bases, leaving 7 bases between the germline ends. From germline, CDR1 is SGHTA and CDR2 FQGNSA. The CDR3 loop spans 12 amino acids. The CDR3 spells CASSPRADTQYF. In DNA form, the CDR3 reads TGTGCCAGCAGCCCTCGGGCAGATACGCAGTATTTT.

This clonotype was detected ten times or more. The rearrangement links TRBV20-1 to TRBJ2-7; 9 bases map to TRBD1. V shed 6 bases, J shed 4 bases, and the junction held 7 bases outside the gene matches. CDR3 size: 13 residues. Germline V CDR1 and CDR2: DFQATT, SNEGSKA (reference sequence). The CDR3 DNA reads as TGCAGTGCGCCGGGACAGGGAATATACGAGCAGTACTTC. Translated, it gives CSAPGQGIYEQYF.

This clonotype turned up a few times. V usage is TRBV20-1 and J usage is TRBJ2-7; D is perhaps TRBD2 (5 bases). Between the trimmed V and J ends, which lost 0 bases and 7 bases, there was a span of 13 bases. Per germline, CDR1 DFQATT and CDR2 SNEGSKA (reference sequence). CDR3 length equals 13 residues. The chain's CDR3 is CSARDTSRSEQYF. The DNA for the CDR3 is TGCAGTGCTAGAGACACTAGTCGCAGTGAGCAGTACTTC.

This clonotype appeared a few times. V gene TRBV12-3 or TRBV12-4 combines with J gene TRBJ2-7; D unresolved. V was cut by 5 bases and J by 4 bases, with 15 bases left in between. The CDR3 loop spans 14 amino acids. The CDR3 reads CASSRPAAPYEQYF. CDR3 nucleotides: TGTGCCAGCAGTCGACCGGCAGCTCCTTACGAGCAGTACTTC.

The V and J genes are TRBV7-6 and TRBJ2-7, with 9 bases identical to TRBD2. Unmatched junction bases numbered 8, after V lost 3 bases and J lost 5 bases. Per germline, CDR1 SGHVS and CDR2 FNYEAQ. CDR3 size: 15 residues. The CDR3 nucleotides read TGTGCCAGCAGCTTGATAGCGGGAGAGGACCACGAGCAGTACTTC. This codes for CASSLIAGEDHEQYF. The whole variable domain, filled in from reference TRBV7-6 and TRBJ2-7, reads GAGVSQSPRYKVTKRGQDVALRCDPISGHVSLYWYRQALGQGPEFLTYFNYEAQQDKSGLPNDRFSAERPEGSISTLTIQRTEQRDSAMYRCASSLIAGEDHEQYFGPGTRLTVT.

The rearrangement uses TRBV20-1 and TRBJ2-3; D is possibly TRBD2 (6 bases). This CDR3 comprises 17 residues. V dropped 0 bases and J dropped 4 bases, with 20 bases sitting between them. The germline V gene has CDR1 DFQATT and CDR2 SNEGSKA (reference sequence). In DNA form, the CDR3 reads TGCAGTGCTAGAGATCGGGTGCCTACAGCGGGCGCAGATACGCAGTATTTT. Translating it yields CSARDRVPTAGADTQYF.

This clonotype has only a few counts. The CDR3 loop is CASSEIDKNLGDTQYF. Written as DNA, the CDR3 is TGTGCCAGCAGCGAGATCGACAAGAACTTGGGCGATACGCAGTATTTT. This chain connects TRBV9 to TRBJ2-3; D ambiguous. Trimming shortened V by 3 bases and J by 6 bases, and 20 bases separated the two germline ends. CDR1 SGDLS and CDR2 YYNGEE come from the germline V gene. The CDR3 has 16 residues.

This clonotype was seen a few times. The rearrangement joins TRBV28 to TRBJ1-5; possible D gene TRBD1, 5 bases. Germline CDR1 reads MDHEN; CDR2 reads SYDVKM. V was trimmed by 6 bases and J by 0 bases, leaving 9 bases between them. The CDR3 loop spans 14 amino acids. Here the CDR3 reads CASRQGNSNQPQHF. The CDR3 bases are TGTGCCAGCAGGCAGGGAAATAGCAATCAGCCCCAGCATTTT.

This clonotype was counted many times. The V gene is TRBV24-1, the J gene TRBJ2-1; D remains unclear. Per germline, CDR1 KGHDR and CDR2 SFDVKD. The CDR3 is made up of 16 amino acids. V dropped 3 bases and J dropped 6 bases, with 17 bases sitting between them. CDR3 loop: CATSDGDVGVGNEQFF. CDR3 sequence (DNA): TGTGCCACCAGTGATGGTGACGTTGGGGTAGGCAATGAGCAGTTCTTC.

This clonotype has a count of ten or more. This chain links TRBV20-1 with TRBJ2-2; 14 nucleotides align to TRBD2. This CDR3 has 16 amino acids. Germline CDR1 is DFQATT and CDR2 is SNEGSKA (reference sequence). J lost 0 bases, V lost 3 bases, and 0 bases had no gene match. In DNA, the CDR3 is TGCAGTGCTAGGACTAGCGGGAGGGCGAACACCGGGGAGCTGTTTTTT. Encoded protein: CSARTSGRANTGELFF.

This clonotype was observed at least ten times. The chain links TRBV7-8 to TRBJ1-5; D is ambiguous. There are 16 residues in the CDR3. CDR1 is SGHVS and CDR2 is FQNEAQ in the germline V gene. Trimming took 1 base from V and 2 from J, leaving 12 bases between them. This chain's CDR3 is CASSLVVGGGNQPQHF. DNA for the CDR3: TGTGCCAGCAGCTTAGTGGTCGGTGGTGGCAATCAGCCCCAGCATTTT.

This clonotype has a count of ten or more. J is TRBJ1-6 and V is TRBV28; TRBD1 is a possible D gene (6 bases). The germline V gene encodes CDR1 MDHEN and CDR2 SYDVKM. With 4 bases removed from V and 9 bases from J, the gap between germline ends came to 19 bases. The CDR3 has 16 amino acids. In DNA, the CDR3 is TGTGCCAGCAGTTCGGGGGGCGACAGGCGGGGTTCACCCCTCCACTTT. Its translation is CASSSGGDRRGSPLHF.

This clonotype has just a few counts. V is TRBV7-7 and J is TRBJ2-1, with D maybe TRBD2 (5 bases). The V end was cut by 3 bases, the J end by 8 bases, with 11 bases between. This CDR3 is built from 13 residues. Germline-derived CDR1 and CDR2 are SSHAT and FNYEAQ (reference sequence). The DNA of the CDR3 is TGTGCCAGCAGCTTGCAGGAGAGGGATGAGCAGTTCTTC. Protein sequence: CASSLQERDEQFF.

The chain has TRBV5-1 and TRBJ2-2, with D maybe TRBD2 (6 bases). V was cut by 4 bases and J by 0 bases, with 10 bases left in between. CDR1 and CDR2 from the germline V gene are SGHRS and YFSETQ. The CDR3 extends over 15 amino acids. CDR3 in DNA: TGCGCCAGCAGCCAGACTAGAGCGAACACCGGGGAGCTGTTTTTT. This codes for CASSQTRANTGELFF.

This clonotype has at least ten counts. V and J are TRBV20-1 and TRBJ1-3, with 7 positions matching TRBD1. The CDR3 loop spans 14 amino acids. Germline V lookup: CDR1 DFQATT, CDR2 SNEGSKA (reference sequence). Germline trimming cut 6 bases from V and 1 base from J; bases unmatched to any gene: 6. The CDR3 loop is CSAFSTGSGNTIYF. The CDR3 bases are TGCAGTGCATTCTCGACAGGGTCTGGAAACACCATATATTTT.

This clonotype showed up many times. The chain joins TRBV25-1 to TRBJ2-1, with D possibly being TRBD2 (6 bases). Between the trimmed V and J ends, which lost 6 bases and 9 bases, there was a span of 18 bases. CDR3 size: 14 residues. Germline V lookup: CDR1 MGHDK, CDR2 SYGVNS. The CDR3 spells CASSLTGAKGEQFF. CDR3 nucleotides: TGTGCCAGCAGCCTTACGGGAGCGAAAGGTGAGCAGTTCTTC.

This chain uses TRBV28 with TRBJ2-5; either TRBD1 or TRBD2 may fit D (5 bases each). This CDR3 contains 15 residues. The ends were cut back, 7 bases at V and 1 base at J, with 16 bases in the middle. Germline V gene data show CDR1 as MDHEN and CDR2 as SYDVKM. CDR3 bases: TGTGCCAGCATTCGCCGGGACCCCCTCCAAGAGACCCAGTACTTC. Translation gives CASIRRDPLQETQYF.

The V and J genes are TRBV3-1 and TRBJ2-5; no reliable D call. Germline V CDR1 and CDR2: LGHDT, YNNKEL (reference sequence). The CDR3 has 14 amino acids. The V end was cut by 3 bases, the J end by 1 base, with 9 bases between. CDR3 coding DNA: TGTGCCAGCAGCCATCTCGCCCCCCAAGAGACCCAGTACTTC. Amino acids: CASSHLAPQETQYF.

At least ten counts were recorded for this clonotype. The chain combines TRBV20-1 with TRBJ2-1; D is unclear. CDR1 is DFQATT, CDR2 SNEGSKA, per germline (reference sequence). V gave up 0 bases and J gave up 1 base, with 7 bases separating them. The CDR3 extends over 14 amino acids. The CDR3 reads CSARDVVSYNEQFF. For the CDR3, the DNA is TGCAGTGCTAGAGACGTCGTGTCCTACAATGAGCAGTTCTTC.